A single sample is the source of the 2 T cell receptor beta chains below, sequenced in a study of identical twins. One entry per CDR3 protein, called by TCRdb with MiXCR from the 5' RACE reads. The sample lists more than 1.5 million distinct CDR3 sequences, 25% to 35% occurring once. Sequenced sample: cord blood. The receptors come from a newborn girl in good health.

The chain is built from TRBV4-1 and TRBJ2-5; 8 positions match TRBD2. The assigned J gene may be wrong: the sequence end matches TRBJ2-7 better. This CDR3 has 13 amino acids. Per germline, CDR1 MGHRA and CDR2 YSYEKL. In nucleotides, the CDR3 is TGCGCCAGCTCGCGGGAGGAGATCTACGAGCAGTACTTC. It yields the protein CASSREEIYEQYF.

This clonotype was counted between two and nine times. The rearrangement uses TRBV20-1 and TRBJ1-5; TRBD1 aligns across 10 bases. With 6 bases clipped from V and 7 bases from J, the junction kept 12 bases outside the gene matches. The CDR3 loop spans 15 amino acids. The germline V gene has CDR1 DFQATT and CDR2 SNEGSKA (reference sequence). This CDR3 is CSAGPGTGDKQPQHF. CDR3 DNA sequence: TGCAGTGCCGGTCCCGGGACAGGGGACAAGCAGCCCCAGCATTTT.